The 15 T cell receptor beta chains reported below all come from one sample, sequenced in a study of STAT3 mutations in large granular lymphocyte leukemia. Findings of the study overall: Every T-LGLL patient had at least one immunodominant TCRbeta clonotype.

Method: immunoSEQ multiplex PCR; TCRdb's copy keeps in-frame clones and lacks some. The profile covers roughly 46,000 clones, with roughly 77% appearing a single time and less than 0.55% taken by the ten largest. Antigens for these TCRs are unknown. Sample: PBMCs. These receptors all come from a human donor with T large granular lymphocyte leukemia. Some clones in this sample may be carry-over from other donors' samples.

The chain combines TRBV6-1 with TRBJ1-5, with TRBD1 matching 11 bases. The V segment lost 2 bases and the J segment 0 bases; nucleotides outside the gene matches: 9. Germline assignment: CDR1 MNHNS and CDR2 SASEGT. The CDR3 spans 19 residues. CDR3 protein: CASSERTPGQGDSNQPQHF. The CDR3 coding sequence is TGTGCCAGCAGTGAACGGACTCCGGGACAGGGGGATAGCAATCAGCCCCAGCATTTT.

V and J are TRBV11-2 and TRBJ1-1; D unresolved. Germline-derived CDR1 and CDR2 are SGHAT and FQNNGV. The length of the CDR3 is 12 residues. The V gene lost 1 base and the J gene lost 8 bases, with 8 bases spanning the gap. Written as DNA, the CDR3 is TGTGCCAGCAGCTTAGGGGTAGCAGAAGCTTTCTTT. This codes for CASSLGVAEAFF.

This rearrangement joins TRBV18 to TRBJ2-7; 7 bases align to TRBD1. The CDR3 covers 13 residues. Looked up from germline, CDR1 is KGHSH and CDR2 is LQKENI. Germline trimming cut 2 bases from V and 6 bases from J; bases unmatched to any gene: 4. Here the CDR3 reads CASSPDREREQYF. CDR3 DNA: TGTGCCAGCTCACCAGACAGGGAACGCGAGCAGTACTTC.

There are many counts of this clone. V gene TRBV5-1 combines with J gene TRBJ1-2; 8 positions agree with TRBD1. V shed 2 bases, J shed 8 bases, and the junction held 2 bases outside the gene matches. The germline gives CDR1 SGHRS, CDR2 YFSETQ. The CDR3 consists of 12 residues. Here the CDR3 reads CASSFTGGGYTF. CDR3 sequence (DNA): TGCGCCAGCAGCTTCACAGGGGGAGGCTACACCTTC.

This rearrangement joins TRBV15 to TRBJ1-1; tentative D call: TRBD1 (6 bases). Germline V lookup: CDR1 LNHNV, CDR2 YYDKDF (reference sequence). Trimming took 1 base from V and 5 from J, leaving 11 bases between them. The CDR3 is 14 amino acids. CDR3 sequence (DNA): TGTGCCACCAGCAGAGGGACAGCCTTTACTGAAGCTTTCTTT. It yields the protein CATSRGTAFTEAFF.

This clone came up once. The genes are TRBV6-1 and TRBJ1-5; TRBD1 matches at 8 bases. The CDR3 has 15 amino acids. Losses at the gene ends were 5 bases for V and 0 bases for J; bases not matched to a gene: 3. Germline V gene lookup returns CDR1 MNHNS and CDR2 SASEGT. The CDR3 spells CASSTTGDSNQPQHF. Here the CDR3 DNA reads TGTGCCAGCAGTACGACAGGGGATAGCAATCAGCCCCAGCATTTT.

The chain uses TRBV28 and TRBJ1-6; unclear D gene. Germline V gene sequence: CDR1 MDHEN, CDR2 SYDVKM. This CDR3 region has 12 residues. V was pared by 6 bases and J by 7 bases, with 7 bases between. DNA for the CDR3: TGTGCCAGCAGCCGTACCAATTCACCCCTCCACTTT. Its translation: CASSRTNSPLHF. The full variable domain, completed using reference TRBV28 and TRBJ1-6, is DVKVTQSSRYLVKRTGEKVFLECVQDMDHENMFWYRQDPGLGLRLIYFSYDVKMKEKGDIPEGYSVSREKKERFSLILESASTNQTSMYLCASSRTNSPLHFGNGTRLTVT.

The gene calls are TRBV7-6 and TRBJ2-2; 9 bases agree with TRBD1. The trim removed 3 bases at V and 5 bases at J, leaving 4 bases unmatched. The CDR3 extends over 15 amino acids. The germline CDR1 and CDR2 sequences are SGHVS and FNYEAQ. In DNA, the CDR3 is TGTGCCAGCAGCTTGGGGACAGGGTGGACCGGGGAGCTGTTTTTT. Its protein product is CASSLGTGWTGELFF.

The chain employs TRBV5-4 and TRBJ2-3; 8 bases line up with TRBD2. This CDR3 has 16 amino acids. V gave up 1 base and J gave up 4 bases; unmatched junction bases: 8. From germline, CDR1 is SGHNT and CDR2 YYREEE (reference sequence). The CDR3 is CASSLRAGEGSDTQYF. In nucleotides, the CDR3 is TGTGCCAGCAGCTTGCGAGCGGGGGAGGGGTCAGATACGCAGTATTTT.

Here the CDR3 DNA reads TGCGCCAGCAGCTTGGAGGGGCACAGGGGGGGCGACGAGCAGTACGTC. It specifies CASSLEGHRGGDEQYV. V is TRBV5-1 and J is TRBJ2-7; TRBD1 is a possible D gene (8 bases). Trimming removed 0 bases from V and 5 bases from J, with 18 bases in between. The CDR3 length is 16 residues. Germline lookup yields CDR1 SGHRS and CDR2 YFSETQ.

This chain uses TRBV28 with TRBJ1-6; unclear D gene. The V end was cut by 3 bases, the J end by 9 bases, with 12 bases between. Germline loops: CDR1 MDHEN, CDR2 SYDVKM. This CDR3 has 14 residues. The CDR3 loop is CASSFRGLSSPLHF. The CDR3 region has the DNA TGTGCCAGCAGTTTTAGAGGACTTAGTTCACCCCTCCACTTT.

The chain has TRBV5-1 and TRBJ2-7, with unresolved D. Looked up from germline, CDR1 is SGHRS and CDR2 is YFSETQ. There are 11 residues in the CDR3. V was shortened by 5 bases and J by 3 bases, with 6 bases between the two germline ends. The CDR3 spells CASRGIYEQYF. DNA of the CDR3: TGCGCCAGCAGAGGAATCTACGAGCAGTACTTC.

The CDR3, as DNA: TGTGCCAGCAGCTCCGGGACAGGGATTAGCACAGATACGCAGTATTTT. This translates into CASSSGTGISTDTQYF. The V and J genes are TRBV11-3 and TRBJ2-3; 9 bases map to TRBD1. V dropped 4 bases and J dropped 0; count of bases not matched to a gene: 5. CDR3 length: 16 residues. Per germline, CDR1 SGHNT and CDR2 YENEEA. Filled out from reference TRBV11-3 and TRBJ2-3, the complete variable domain reads EAGVVQSPRYKIIEKKQPVAFWCNPISGHNTLYWYLQNLGQGPELLIRYENEEAVDDSQLPKDRFSAERLKGVDSTLKIQPAELGDSAVYLCASSSGTGISTDTQYFGPGTRLTVL.

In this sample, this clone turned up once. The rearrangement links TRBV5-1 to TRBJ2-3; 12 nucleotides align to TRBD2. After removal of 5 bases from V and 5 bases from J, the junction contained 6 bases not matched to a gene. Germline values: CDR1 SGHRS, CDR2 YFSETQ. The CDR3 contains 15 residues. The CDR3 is CASSRLAGGGDTQYF. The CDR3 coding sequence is TGCGCCAGCAGTCGCCTAGCGGGGGGGGGAGATACGCAGTATTTT.

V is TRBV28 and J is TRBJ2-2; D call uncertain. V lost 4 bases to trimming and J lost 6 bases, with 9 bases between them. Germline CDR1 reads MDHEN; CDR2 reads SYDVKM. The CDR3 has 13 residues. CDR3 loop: CASSSDLSGELFF. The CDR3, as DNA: TGTGCCAGCAGTTCGGATTTATCCGGGGAGCTGTTTTTT.